This TCR beta chain emerged from a study of control samples from healthy donors and cancer patients. The CDR3 runs 14 residues. Germline trimming cut 6 bases from V and 4 bases from J; bases unmatched to any gene: 4. CDR1 is MRHNA, CDR2 SNTAGT, per germline. TCRdb's copy holds only in-frame clones and misses some; the assay was immunoSEQ multiplex PCR. The sample records about 49,000 clones, around 85% being singletons. This TCR derives from a woman aged 45-59 years with lung cancer. The chain recombines TRBV6-4 with TRBJ2-1, with TRBD2 matching 9 bases. Sequenced sample: PBMCs. CDR3: CASSPSGEYNEQFF. The CDR3 DNA follows: TGTGCCAGCAGCCCTAGCGGGGAATACAATGAGCAGTTCTTC.